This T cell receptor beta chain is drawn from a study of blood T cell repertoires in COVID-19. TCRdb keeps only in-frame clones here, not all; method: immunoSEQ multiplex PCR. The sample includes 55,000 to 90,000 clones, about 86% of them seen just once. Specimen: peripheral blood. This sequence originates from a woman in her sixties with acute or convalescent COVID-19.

This chain's CDR3 is CASSLSQGASGKGYTF. The CDR3 DNA is TGTGCCAGCAGCCTTTCACAGGGGGCATCAGGGAAAGGCTACACCTTC. This chain uses TRBV3-1 (or the pseudogene TRBV3-2) with TRBJ1-2; TRBD1 agrees at 9 bases. Trimming cost V 4 bases and J 8 bases; bases outside gene matches: 14. The CDR3 has 16 residues. From germline, CDR1 is LGHDT and CDR2 YNNKEL (reference sequence).